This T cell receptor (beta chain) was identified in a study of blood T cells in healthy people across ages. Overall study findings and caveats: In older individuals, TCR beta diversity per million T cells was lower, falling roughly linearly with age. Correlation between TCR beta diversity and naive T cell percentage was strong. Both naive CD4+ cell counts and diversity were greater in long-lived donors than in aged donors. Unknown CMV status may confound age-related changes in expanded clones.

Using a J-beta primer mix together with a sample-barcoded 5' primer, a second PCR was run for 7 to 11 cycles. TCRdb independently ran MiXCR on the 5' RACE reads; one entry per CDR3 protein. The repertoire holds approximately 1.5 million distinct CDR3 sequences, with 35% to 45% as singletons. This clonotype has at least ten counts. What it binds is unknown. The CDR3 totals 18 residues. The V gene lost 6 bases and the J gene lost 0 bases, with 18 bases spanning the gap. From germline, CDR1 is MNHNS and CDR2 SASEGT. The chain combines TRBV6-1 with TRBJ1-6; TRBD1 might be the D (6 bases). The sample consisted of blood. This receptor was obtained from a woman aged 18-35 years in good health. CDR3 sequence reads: CASSLGQGISSYNSPLHF. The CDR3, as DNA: TGTGCCAGCAGCCTGGGGCAGGGGATAAGCTCCTATAATTCACCCCTCCACTTT.